This T cell receptor beta chain was captured in a study of post-analysis software for immune sequencing data. Unique molecular identifiers were carried by the TCR beta cDNA libraries. TCRdb re-derived calls from the PCR reads in MiXCR, one entry per CDR3 protein. The sample includes around 710,000 distinct CDR3 sequences, around 46% seen only once; the top ten take approximately 4.4%. Broader study findings: Controls had lower frequencies than patients of 4 or 5 TRBV segments, which included TRBV5-6, TRBV5-1 and TRBV20-1.

CDR1 and CDR2 from the germline V gene are SGHTA and FQGNSA. CDR3 length equals 14 residues. Trimming pared 5 bases from V and 9 bases from J, leaving 20 bases between. Note on this clonotype: Its antigen is not identified.

The sample taken for sequencing was blood. The chain carries TRBV7-2 and TRBJ2-7; either TRBD1 or TRBD2 may fit D (6 bases each). The sequence was obtained from a girl between 5 and 17 years old with multiple sclerosis. In DNA, the CDR3 is TGTGCCAGCAGCCCCGCGGAGGGGGTATTGGGGCAGTACTTC. Amino acid sequence: CASSPAEGVLGQYF.